Sequencing of this TCR beta chain was carried out in a study of long-term antiretroviral therapy in people with HIV (dated by TCRdb to 2022 to 2024). Background for the entire study: Collection of the earliest samples took place about a decade ahead of the 2015 WHO recommendation for immediate ART, at a time when ART was typically delayed until CD4 counts fell. Whether ART initiation and durable HIV suppression were associated with changes in peripheral blood TRB repertoire composition and diversity was tested in a retrospective serial study. The cohort contributed roughly 190 cryopreserved PBMC samples from a few dozen adults with confirmed HIV infection, collected serially over a mean of approximately six years (range 1-12). Among the approximately 30 participants with HIV, more than ten were female. Test extractions of a monoclonal T-cell line alongside fewer than 40 polyclonal samples showed no cross-contamination during QIAcube processing. The paper as a whole reports these results and caveats: Starting ART was linked to a significant rise in TRB diversity, yet even with long-term ART the diversity remained significantly lower than in transplant donor controls. Because PBMC availability was limited, only the TCR beta chain was sequenced, with no alpha chain pairing. Compared with controls, HIV repertoires had narrower CDR3 length ranges, and the network structure pointed to an antigen-experienced repertoire that shifted only slightly toward naive after ART. The samples were dated from about 2003 to 2017, and the ART regimens that were used may be less effective than current ART regimens. No data were available on ART adherence, viral resistance or therapy changes, limiting inferences about post-ART repertoire changes. Because pre-ART samples had limited cell numbers, profiling was done on unsorted PBMC rather than on sorted CD4+ and CD8+ T cells. Expanded TRB clones identified before ART initiation dominated the repertoire at all time points, although this dominance fluctuated and declined in many PLHIV after ART.

CDR3 length: 15 amino acids, cysteine to phenylalanine. The retained sequence is limited to the CDR3, 45 bases, with the frame set at the first base. The germline V gene sets CDR1 to SNHLY and CDR2 to FYNNEI. The V end gives up 7 bases and the J end 5 bases, leaving 8 bases in the junction not matched to a gene. This clone appeared a few times. Its antigen is unknown. Base qualities were left out, and no much larger clone turns up one base away. Participants were included only if at least one PBMC sample before ART initiation and at least two post-ART samples were available. All participants with HIV were treated in the United States of America. Cryopreserved samples of about 0.9-11 million PBMC were thawed and washed before DNA extraction. At the time of the earliest PBMC sample, participants with HIV were aged between about 20 and 55 years. PBMC samples from each participant spanned 1-4 timepoints before ART initiation and 2-8 timepoints after ART initiation, with a median of 7 samples. For every participant, serial HIV viral load, CD4+ T-cell count, ART history and demographic data were obtained. Genomic DNA was extracted from unsorted PBMC with a Qiagen kit on a QIAcube, processed in batches of 12 samples.

The immunoSEQ hsTCRB v3.0 assay was used at survey level resolution to sequence the TRB variable region. TRB sequencing targeted a depth of roughly 40,000-55,000 T-cell genomes per sample. TRB libraries were pooled and sequenced on an Illumina MiSeq using a v3 150-cycle kit. Turning to the authors' computational methods: Repertoire analysis was run in R within a reproducible Nextflow workflow that covered QC, data transformation and analysis. LymphoSeq2, an R package for exploring AIRR-Seq data, was used to implement the custom analyses. Several samples that yielded fewer than 5000 total TRB sequences were excluded, so that 188 HIV repertoires were analyzed. Of the roughly 190 retained HIV repertoires, about 60 were collected before and more than 120 after ART initiation. Repertoires were downsampled to 5000 TRB nucleotide sequences, and summary statistics were averaged over 100 downsampling iterations. The analysis kept only TRB sequences whose CDR3 regions were at least seven amino acids long. Diversity was assessed using a clonality score derived from Shannon entropy and using the Gini coefficient. In the repertoire networks, any two of the top 5000 CDR3 amino acid sequences were linked whenever the two sequences differed by an edit distance of one. For TRB CDR3 amino acid sequences, antigen specificity groups and MHC restriction were predicted with GLIPH2. CDR3 amino acid sequences were matched against VDJdb and McPAS-TCR to flag known CMV, EBV, HIV or tissue antigen associations. Pre-ART, post-ART and control groups were compared with Wilcoxon signed-rank tests and Holm-Bonferroni correction. Held by TCRdb, this immuneACCESS table contains in-frame sequences only and omits some clones. Under half of the omission traces to an unresolved V gene where checked; the cause of the rest is unknown. V and J calls and clone size are as listed in that table; D and trimming were resolved from the DNA. The sample table holds about 15,000 clones, of which more than 75% were seen once. The ten largest clones represent around 12% of the sample.

The chain is encoded by TRBV2 joined to TRBJ2-1; 10 central nucleotides agree with TRBD1. Sample: unsorted PBMCs, taken 6.9 years after starting antiretroviral therapy. This receptor was identified in a man in his forties or fifties with HIV. The CDR3 protein is CASTRDRGRNNEQFF. The DNA is as follows: TGTGCCAGCACCCGTGACAGGGGGCGCAACAATGAGCAGTTCTTC.